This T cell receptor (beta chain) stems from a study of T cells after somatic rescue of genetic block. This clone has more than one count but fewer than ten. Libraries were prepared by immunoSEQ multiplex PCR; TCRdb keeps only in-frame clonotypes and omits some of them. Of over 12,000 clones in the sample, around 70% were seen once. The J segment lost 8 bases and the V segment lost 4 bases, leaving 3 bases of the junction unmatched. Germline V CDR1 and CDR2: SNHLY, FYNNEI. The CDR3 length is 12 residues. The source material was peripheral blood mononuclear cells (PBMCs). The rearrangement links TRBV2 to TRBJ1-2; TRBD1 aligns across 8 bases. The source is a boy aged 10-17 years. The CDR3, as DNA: TGTGCCAGCAGTGGGACAGGGAGAGGCTACACCTTC. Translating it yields CASSGTGRGYTF.